This note documents a single T cell receptor beta chain sequence. The data were obtained in a study of blood T cell repertoires in COVID-19. The protocol was immunoSEQ multiplex PCR, while the TCRdb copy is restricted to in-frame clones and leaves out a portion. Of 250,000 or so clones in the sample, nearly 90% were seen once. There are 14 residues in the CDR3. The germline gives CDR1 SNHLY, CDR2 FYNNEI. V shed 4 bases and J shed 4 bases, with 14 bases lying between them. The gene calls are TRBV2 and TRBJ2-7; a possible D gene is TRBD2 (6 bases). Source material: peripheral blood. This TCR was recovered from a woman between 55 and 75 years old with COVID-19, enrolled during active disease. This CDR3 reads CASSASAGRYEQYF. Written as DNA, the CDR3 is TGTGCCAGCAGTGCTTCGGCAGGGAGGTACGAGCAGTACTTC.